The 9 T cell receptor beta chains below all came from one sample that was sequenced in a study of T cell clones after liver transplantation. Measured with immunoSEQ multiplex PCR; TCRdb has only the in-frame clones, and not every one. The data contain 7,000 to 8,000 clones, 75% to 85% of them singletons. The starting material was CD8+ T cells from blood, obtained before liver transplant. Source of these receptors: a human donor who received a liver transplant.

V and J are TRBV2 and TRBJ2-6; possible D gene TRBD1, 6 bases. CDR3 length equals 18 residues. Trimming took off 2 bases at V and 2 bases at J, with 16 bases between the two ends. Germline assignment: CDR1 SNHLY and CDR2 FYNNEI. CDR3 residues: CASSEYASRTAGANVLTF. DNA of the CDR3: TGTGCCAGCAGTGAATATGCTTCCAGGACAGCTGGGGCCAACGTCCTGACTTTC.

The chain joins TRBV9 to TRBJ1-1, with D maybe TRBD1 (6 bases). CDR1 SGDLS and CDR2 YYNGEE come from the germline V gene. The CDR3 is 16 amino acids. V lost 3 bases, J lost 0 bases, and 15 bases lay in between. The CDR3 DNA reads as TGTGCCAGCAGCGCCCCCCGGGACACCATGAACACTGAAGCTTTCTTT. Translated: CASSAPRDTMNTEAFF.

V usage is TRBV7-9 and J usage is TRBJ1-3; D gene ambiguous. CDR3 length equals 17 residues. CDR1 is SEHNR and CDR2 is FQNEAQ in the germline V gene (reference sequence). V was cut by 5 bases and J by 0 bases, with 17 bases left in between. The CDR3 nucleotides are TGTGCCAGCAGCCCTCCCACGGTATCTTACTCTGGAAACACCATATATTTT. It encodes CASSPPTVSYSGNTIYF.

This clone was picked up one time. This rearrangement joins TRBV4-1 to TRBJ1-1; 7 bases are a match to TRBD1. Germline V CDR1 and CDR2: MGHRA, YSYEKL. The CDR3 runs 16 residues. J gave up 3 bases and V 1 base, and 8 bases lay outside the gene matches. CDR3 in amino acids: CASSQVMSGGDTEAFF. CDR3 nucleotides: TGCGCCAGCAGCCAAGTTATGTCAGGGGGAGACACTGAAGCTTTCTTT.

The chain employs TRBV5-4 and TRBJ1-1; D remains ambiguous. With 4 bases removed from V and 2 bases from J, the gap between germline ends came to 18 bases. The CDR3 is 16 residues long. Germline lookup yields CDR1 SGHNT and CDR2 YYREEE (reference sequence). CDR3 protein: CASSRDELGRNTEAFF. CDR3 sequence (DNA): TGTGCCAGCAGCCGAGATGAATTGGGGAGAAACACTGAAGCTTTCTTT. The full variable domain, in which reference TRBV5-4 and TRBJ1-1 provide the parts outside the CDR3, is ETGVTQSPTHLIKTRGQQVTLRCSSQSGHNTVSWYQQALGQGPQFIFQYYREEENGRGNFPPRFSGLQFPNYSSELNVNALELDDSALYLCASSRDELGRNTEAFFGQGTRLTVV.

By share, this clone counts as medium-sized. The chain joins TRBV4-1 to TRBJ1-5, with a tentative D call TRBD1 (5 bases). The germline gives CDR1 MGHRA, CDR2 YSYEKL. The CDR3 totals 17 residues. V lost 4 bases and J 1 base, leaving 17 bases between the germline ends. CDR3 in amino acids: CASSPLGQGGSNQPQHF. The CDR3 nucleotides read TGCGCCAGCAGCCCCCTGGGGCAGGGCGGAAGCAATCAGCCCCAGCATTTT.

Only one count was recorded for this clone. The chain carries TRBV6-6 and TRBJ1-2; possibly TRBD1 for D (6 bases). V shed 5 bases and J shed 2 bases, with 15 bases lying between them. The germline V gene has CDR1 MNHNY and CDR2 SVGAGI (reference sequence). This CDR3 is built from 15 residues. The CDR3 is CASSLAGQTNYGYTF. The CDR3 coding sequence is TGTGCCAGCAGTCTTGCCGGACAGACCAACTATGGCTACACCTTC.

This clone was seen a handful of times. The rearrangement uses TRBV6-6 and TRBJ2-1; D is ambiguous. The CDR3 runs 16 residues. Trimming took off 7 bases at V and 4 bases at J, with 20 bases between the two ends. CDR1 and CDR2 from the germline V gene are MNHNY and SVGAGI (reference sequence). The CDR3 spells CASTYRVTLPYNEQFF. For the CDR3, the DNA is TGTGCCAGCACCTACAGAGTGACGTTACCTTACAATGAGCAGTTCTTC.

The chain has TRBV4-1 and TRBJ2-3; possibly TRBD2 for D (5 bases). Trimming removed 1 base from V and 5 bases from J, with 7 bases in between. Germline CDR1 reads MGHRA; CDR2 reads YSYEKL. The CDR3 spans 13 residues. The CDR3 nucleotides read TGCGCCAGCAGCCAAGGCGAGGGAGATACGCAGTATTTT. Translated, it gives CASSQGEGDTQYF.